Here is one T cell receptor beta chain with its context. This sample was included in a study of blood T cell repertoires in COVID-19. Study details: Samples representing acute and convalescent COVID-19 were sourced from the United States, Italy and Spain. The cDNA or gDNA used as material had been derived from T cells, B-cell-depleted T cells, or PBMCs.

Original processing notes: Reference gene primers were amplified, and this amplification served to estimate nucleated cell counts. Method: immunoSEQ multiplex PCR; TCRdb's copy keeps in-frame clones and lacks some. From that table come the V and J calls and clone size; the DNA was used to work out D and trimming. The table has approximately 97,000 clones, approximately 86% seen once. Trimming removed 0 bases from V and 7 bases from J, with 15 bases in between. In germline, CDR1 is SGHDN, CDR2 FVKESK. This CDR3 region has 15 residues. This chain links TRBV14 with TRBJ1-2; D remains unclear. Sequenced material: peripheral blood. The receptor was isolated from a woman of 80 years or more with acute or convalescent COVID-19. In nucleotides, the CDR3 is TGTGCCAGCAGCCAAGACCTTGGTCCCTATGGTGGCTACACCTTC. Its translation: CASSQDLGPYGGYTF.